A single sample gave rise to the 28 T cell receptor beta chains below, sequenced in a study of T cells in Graves' hyperthyroidism and ophthalmopathy. TCR beta CDR3 regions were amplified from RNA. An initial round of RT-PCR targeting the TCR CDR3 relied on the HTBI primer set. TCRdb itself ran the multiplex PCR reads through MiXCR, one entry per CDR3 protein. The sample consists of 480,000 or so distinct CDR3 sequences, 14% of them appearing once. What was sequenced was blood. Receptors were obtained from a woman between 18 and 30 years old with Graves' hyperthyroidism.

This clonotype was seen a few times. This CDR3 reads CASSRGLTTGANVLTF. CDR3 in DNA: TGTGCCAGCAGTCGCGGACTGACCACTGGGGCCAACGTCCTGACTTTC. The V gene is TRBV3-1, the J gene TRBJ2-6; TRBD2 might be the D (5 bases). Germline V gene lookup returns CDR1 LGHDT and CDR2 YNNKEL (reference sequence). CDR3 length equals 16 residues. V was clipped by 6 bases and J by 2 bases, with 14 bases between them.

The chain combines TRBV6-1 with TRBJ2-2, with TRBD2 identical over 7 bases. J was trimmed by 3 bases and V by 2 bases; bases with no gene match: 3. The CDR3 is made up of 15 amino acids. From germline, CDR1 is MNHNS and CDR2 SASEGT. CDR3 nucleotides: TGTGCCAGCAGTGAACATGGGGGGGACACCGGGGAGCTGTTTTTT. It yields the protein CASSEHGGDTGELFF.

V gene TRBV15 combines with J gene TRBJ2-6, with D perhaps matching TRBD1 (5 bases). The germline CDR1 and CDR2 sequences are LNHNV and YYDKDF (reference sequence). V lost 1 base to trimming and J lost 0 bases, with 7 bases between them. This CDR3 has 16 residues. This CDR3 is CATSRGGSSGANVLTF. Written as DNA, the CDR3 is TGTGCCACCAGCAGAGGGGGCAGCTCTGGGGCCAACGTCCTGACTTTC.

In its sample, this clonotype was seen many times. The chain combines TRBV3-1 with TRBJ2-3, with 8 nucleotides matching TRBD2. The germline CDR1 and CDR2 sequences are LGHDT and YNNKEL (reference sequence). The trim removed 0 bases at V and 4 bases at J, leaving 3 bases unmatched. The CDR3 loop spans 15 amino acids. CDR3 sequence reads: CASSQESGSADTQYF. CDR3 sequence (DNA): TGTGCCAGCAGCCAAGAAAGCGGGAGTGCAGATACGCAGTATTTT.

The chain links TRBV18 to TRBJ1-2, with a weak D call TRBD1 (5 bases). Germline loops: CDR1 KGHSH, CDR2 LQKENI. The CDR3 is 13 amino acids. The V end lost 6 bases, the J end lost 6 bases, and 14 bases lay between the germline ends. CDR3 sequence: CASSPGEGNGYTF. DNA for the CDR3: TGTGCCAGCTCCCCTGGTGAGGGGAATGGCTACACCTTC.

The genes are TRBV28 and TRBJ1-2; 8 bases agree with TRBD1. V trimming: 8 bases; J trimming: 4 bases; junction bases outside the gene matches: 6. The germline CDR1 and CDR2 sequences are MDHEN and SYDVKM. The CDR3 covers 13 residues. The CDR3: CASATGTGYGYTF. The CDR3 coding sequence is TGTGCCAGCGCAACCGGGACAGGCTATGGCTACACCTTC.

This clonotype came up many times. The chain links TRBV24-1 to TRBJ2-1; 16 bases map to TRBD2. This CDR3 is 20 amino acids long. Germline V gives CDR1 KGHDR, CDR2 SFDVKD. V gave up 6 bases and J gave up 5 bases; unmatched junction bases: 15. The CDR3 DNA follows: TGTGCCACCAGTCCTACTCCCGGGACTAGCGGGAGGGGGTTTGACAATGAGCAGTTCTTC. Translation: CATSPTPGTSGRGFDNEQFF.

In this sample, this clonotype turned up many times. The genes are TRBV5-1 and TRBJ2-1; 11 nucleotides align to TRBD1. J lost 9 bases, V lost 3 bases, and 8 bases had no gene match. This CDR3 region has 15 residues. The V gene's germline CDR1 is SGHRS and CDR2 YFSETQ. For the CDR3, the DNA is TGCGCCAGCAGCTCCGGACAGGGGGCTTTGATTGAGCAGTTCTTC. Translation gives CASSSGQGALIEQFF.

DNA of the CDR3: TGTGCCAGTAGTATAGATGGGACTAGCGGGAGGGGATTTTACAATGAGCAGTTCTTC. This codes for CASSIDGTSGRGFYNEQFF. This chain links TRBV19 with TRBJ2-1; 16 nucleotides match TRBD2. CDR1 and CDR2 (germline): LNHDA, SQIVND (reference sequence). J was trimmed by 4 bases and V by 0 bases; bases with no gene match: 6. This CDR3 has 19 residues.

This clonotype was detected ten times or more. The V gene is TRBV20-1, the J gene TRBJ2-3, with 8 bases aligning to TRBD2. The CDR3 length is 13 residues. V lost 6 bases and J lost 8; bases outside the gene matches: 10. Germline CDR1 DFQATT, CDR2 SNEGSKA (reference sequence). In DNA, the CDR3 is TGCAGTGCCCCCGGGACTAGTGCCGGTACGCAGTATTTT. It codes for CSAPGTSAGTQYF.

Only a few counts were recorded for this clonotype. One junction end does not reproduce the germline sequence, and a read error may be involved. Written as DNA, the CDR3 is TGTGCCTGGAGTGTACCTCTGACTGAGGCTTTCTTT. Protein: CAWSVPLTEAFF. This rearrangement joins TRBV30 to TRBJ1-1; D not certain. This CDR3 contains 12 residues. Germline V CDR1 and CDR2: GTSNPN, SVGIG (reference sequence).

This clonotype was seen repeatedly, ten times or more. The V gene is TRBV12-3 or TRBV12-4, the J gene TRBJ1-1, with D possibly TRBD1 on 6 matching bases. The CDR3 extends over 14 amino acids. Trimming took off 2 bases at V and 5 bases at J, with 12 bases between the two ends. The CDR3 sequence: CASSLRGGRTEAFF. The CDR3, as DNA: TGTGCCAGCAGTTTAAGGGGGGGGCGGACTGAAGCTTTCTTT.

This clonotype was observed at least ten times. The chain links TRBV29-1 to TRBJ2-1, with 10 bases aligning to TRBD1. The CDR3 has 17 residues. After removal of 7 bases from V and 7 bases from J, the junction contained 19 bases not matched to a gene. Germline CDR1 reads SQVTM; CDR2 reads ANQGSEA. DNA of the CDR3: TGCAGCGCCAGGGACAGGGGAATCGGGTCGGGAGCTAATGAGCAGTTCTTC. Translation gives CSARDRGIGSGANEQFF.

This clonotype was seen many times. This chain links TRBV11-2 with TRBJ2-4; D is possibly TRBD2 (6 bases). V shed 8 bases and J shed 3 bases, with 23 bases lying between them. This CDR3 contains 17 residues. Germline V gene data show CDR1 as SGHAT and CDR2 as FQNNGV. CDR3 region: CASRSPVEGRDKNIQYF. The CDR3, as DNA: TGTGCCAGCCGGTCTCCTGTGGAGGGAAGGGACAAAAACATTCAGTACTTC.

This chain uses TRBV27 with TRBJ1-5, with D tentatively TRBD1 (6 bases). The V gene's germline CDR1 is MNHEY and CDR2 SMNVEV (reference sequence). Trimming cost V 3 bases and J 4 bases, with 10 bases left between them. The CDR3 loop spans 14 amino acids. The CDR3 is CASSFRQGNQPQHF. The CDR3 nucleotides read TGTGCCAGCAGTTTTCGGCAGGGGAATCAGCCCCAGCATTTT.

This clonotype has just a few counts. The chain has TRBV19 and TRBJ1-2; D perhaps matches TRBD1 (5 bases). Trimming pared 5 bases from V and 3 bases from J, leaving 19 bases between. Germline V gives CDR1 LNHDA, CDR2 SQIVND (reference sequence). The CDR3 is 16 residues long. The CDR3 spells CASSLETVLPDYGYTF. As DNA, the CDR3 is TGTGCCAGTAGTCTTGAGACAGTCTTACCCGACTATGGCTACACCTTC.

This clonotype was detected ten times or more. The chain links TRBV2 to TRBJ1-2, with a possible D match to TRBD1 (6 bases). Germline V gene sequence: CDR1 SNHLY, CDR2 FYNNEI. V was shortened by 7 bases and J by 1 base, with 13 bases between the two germline ends. The CDR3 sequence is 14 residues long. CDR3 amino acids: CASTEQGINYGYTF. The CDR3 DNA reads as TGTGCCAGCACCGAACAGGGTATTAACTATGGCTACACCTTC.

V is TRBV7-3 and J is TRBJ2-5; a weak D match, TRBD2 (6 bases). CDR3 length: 15 residues. In germline, CDR1 is SGHTA, CDR2 FQGTGA. Trimming took off 0 bases at V and 4 bases at J, with 12 bases between the two ends. CDR3 coding DNA: TGTGCCAGCAGCTTAACAGGCGGGGCGGGAGAGACCCAGTACTTC. Its protein product is CASSLTGGAGETQYF.

At least ten counts were recorded for this clonotype. The chain has TRBV7-9 and TRBJ2-1, with D perhaps TRBD2 (6 bases). The CDR3 covers 15 residues. V lost 4 bases to trimming and J lost 3 bases, with 13 bases between them. The germline V gene encodes CDR1 SEHNR and CDR2 FQNEAQ (reference sequence). In DNA form, the CDR3 reads TGTGCCAGCAGCTCCCCGGGGCGGGACTACAATGAGCAGTTCTTC. It is translated as CASSSPGRDYNEQFF.

Written as DNA, the CDR3 is TGTGCCAGCAGTTACGGTGCCGGGGTCAATGAGCAGTTCTTC. Translated: CASSYGAGVNEQFF. The rearrangement uses TRBV6-5 and TRBJ2-1, with a possible D match to TRBD2 (5 bases). This CDR3 spans 14 amino acids. Trimming shortened V by 2 bases and J by 6 bases, and 11 bases separated the two germline ends. Germline CDR1 and CDR2: MNHEY and SVGAGI.

The CDR3 DNA sequence: TGTGCCATCAGAGGGACAGGACATTTCACAGATACGCAGTATTTT. It translates to CAIRGTGHFTDTQYF. The chain joins TRBV10-3 to TRBJ2-3; TRBD1 matches at 8 bases. J was trimmed by 2 bases and V by 6 bases; bases with no gene match: 7. This CDR3 has 15 amino acids. CDR1 and CDR2 (germline): ENHRY, SYGVKD.

This clonotype was seen a handful of times. CDR3 amino acids: CASRAQLGGETQYF. CDR3 nucleotide sequence: TGTGCCAGTAGGGCCCAGCTAGGAGGAGAGACCCAGTACTTC. This chain connects TRBV19 to TRBJ2-5, with a possible D match to TRBD2 (5 bases). Germline lookup yields CDR1 LNHDA and CDR2 SQIVND (reference sequence). The V gene lost 6 bases and the J gene lost 4 bases, with 15 bases spanning the gap. This CDR3 has 14 residues.

This clonotype was found many times. The J gene is TRBJ2-1, the V gene TRBV9; perhaps TRBD1 as D (6 bases). The CDR3 has 15 amino acids. V shed 4 bases and J shed 8 bases, with 19 bases lying between them. Germline V gene data show CDR1 as SGDLS and CDR2 as YYNGEE. The CDR3 DNA sequence: TGTGCCAGCAGCCCCCGACGACAGGTTGGAGATGAGCAGTTCTTC. Translated, it gives CASSPRRQVGDEQFF.

The rearrangement links TRBV19 to TRBJ1-4; D remains unclear. The CDR3 length is 12 residues. Deletions cut 7 bases from V and 2 bases from J, with 5 bases between. The V gene's germline CDR1 is LNHDA and CDR2 SQIVND (reference sequence). The CDR3 spells CASKKTNEKLFF. As DNA, the CDR3 is TGTGCCAGTAAAAAGACTAATGAAAAACTGTTTTTT.

There are many counts of this clonotype. The chain employs TRBV9 and TRBJ1-5, with a tentative D call TRBD1 (5 bases). V shed 0 bases and J shed 5 bases, with 9 bases lying between them. The germline V gene encodes CDR1 SGDLS and CDR2 YYNGEE. This CDR3 spans 14 amino acids. The CDR3 nucleotides read TGTGCCAGCAGCGTAGGGGGGTACGATCAGCCCCAGCATTTT. Translated, it gives CASSVGGYDQPQHF.

V usage is TRBV20-1 and J usage is TRBJ2-1; 9 positions agree with TRBD2. In germline, CDR1 is DFQATT, CDR2 SNEGSKA (reference sequence). J lost 3 bases, V lost 0 bases, and 3 bases had no gene match. This CDR3 region has 15 residues. The CDR3 DNA sequence: TGCAGTGCTAGAGAGGGACTAGCAAACTACAATGAGCAGTTCTTC. Amino acid sequence: CSAREGLANYNEQFF.

In its sample, this clonotype was seen many times. The CDR3 is CASSHRAGGHNEQFF. The CDR3 DNA sequence: TGTGCCAGCAGCCACAGGGCAGGGGGGCACAATGAGCAGTTCTTC. The rearrangement uses TRBV11-2 and TRBJ2-1; D perhaps matches TRBD1 (7 bases). Deletions cut 5 bases from V and 5 bases from J, with 16 bases between. The CDR3 runs 15 residues. The V gene's germline CDR1 is SGHAT and CDR2 FQNNGV.

This clonotype was counted at least ten times. The rearrangement uses TRBV19 and TRBJ1-5; D uncertain. Looked up from germline, CDR1 is LNHDA and CDR2 is SQIVND (reference sequence). Trimming removed 3 bases at V and 2 bases at J, with 14 bases between. CDR3 length: 16 residues. As DNA, the CDR3 is TGTGCCAGTAGTATCACCGTTCGGGTAGGCAATCAGCCCCAGCATTTT. Translation: CASSITVRVGNQPQHF.